The 3 T cell receptor beta chains in this list originate from one sample, sequenced in a study of cytomegalovirus exposure and HLA in healthy donors. Primers: 60 Vbeta forward and 13 Jbeta reverse. Clones were sequenced by immunoSEQ multiplex PCR, and TCRdb holds only the in-frame ones, with some missing. The sample has 130,000 to 150,000 clones, less than 85% seen once. The sample comprised PBMCs. Receptors originate from a young man in good health and CMV-seropositive.

This clone was seen only once. The rearrangement uses TRBV13 and TRBJ2-5; 8 positions agree with TRBD2. The germline gives CDR1 PRHDT, CDR2 FYEKMQ (reference sequence). V lost 4 bases to trimming and J lost 1 base; unmatched junction nucleotides: 5. The CDR3 has 15 amino acids. The CDR3 nucleotides read TGTGCCAGCAGCTCATGGCGGGGGGTCCAAGAGACCCAGTACTTC. This codes for CASSSWRGVQETQYF.

This sequence joins TRBV19 and TRBJ1-1; TRBD1 matches 7 bases. The length of the CDR3 is 18 residues. From germline, CDR1 is LNHDA and CDR2 SQIVND (reference sequence). J was trimmed by 3 bases and V by 3 bases; bases with no gene match: 16. The CDR3 loop reads CASSMIGGAGGLDTEAFF. CDR3 DNA sequence: TGTGCCAGTAGTATGATCGGGGGGGCAGGGGGGTTGGACACTGAAGCTTTCTTT.

V is TRBV5-1 and J is TRBJ2-7; 10 bases are a match to TRBD2. Per germline, CDR1 SGHRS and CDR2 YFSETQ. The CDR3 is 14 amino acids. Trimming cost V 2 bases and J 4 bases; bases outside gene matches: 3. The CDR3 sequence is CASSLGTSVYEQYF. The CDR3 DNA reads TGCGCCAGCAGCTTAGGGACTAGCGTATACGAGCAGTACTTC.